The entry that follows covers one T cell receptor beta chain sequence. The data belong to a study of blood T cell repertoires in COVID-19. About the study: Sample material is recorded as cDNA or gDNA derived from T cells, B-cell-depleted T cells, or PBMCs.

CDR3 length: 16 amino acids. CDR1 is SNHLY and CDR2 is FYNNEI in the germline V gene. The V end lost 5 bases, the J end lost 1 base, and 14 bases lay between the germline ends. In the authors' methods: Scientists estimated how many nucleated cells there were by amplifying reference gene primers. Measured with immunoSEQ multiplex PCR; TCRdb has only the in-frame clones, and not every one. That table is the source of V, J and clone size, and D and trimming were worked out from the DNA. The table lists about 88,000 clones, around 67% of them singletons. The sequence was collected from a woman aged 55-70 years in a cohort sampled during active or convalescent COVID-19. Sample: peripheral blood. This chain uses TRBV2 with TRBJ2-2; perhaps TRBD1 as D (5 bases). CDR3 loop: CASSQTGTRNTGELFF. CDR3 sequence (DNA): TGTGCCAGCAGTCAAACAGGAACCCGGAACACCGGGGAGCTGTTTTTT.